The present entry profiles one T cell receptor beta chain with its context. Its antigen remains unknown. This entry comes from a study of identical twins. Study results and caveats: Researchers caution that invariant MAIT and iNKT cells could partly confound zero-insertion analyses. Beta out-of-frame sequences displayed a weaker excess of sharing between twins. Out-of-frame alpha sequences common to twins exhibited an excess of low generation probability.

A single record per CDR3 protein comes from TCRdb applying MiXCR to the 5' RACE reads. Found here are around 550,000 distinct CDR3 sequences, about 16% of them singletons; the top ten hold nearly 0.45%. Germline V lookup: CDR1 MNHEY, CDR2 SVGEGT. Trimming took 7 bases from V and 5 from J; bases not matched to a gene: 9. The CDR3 loop spans 14 amino acids. In addition, the sample was reused for a study of yellow fever vaccine responses in identical twins. From that study: Twins showed a vaccine T cell response that reportedly seemed partly convergent, partly personalized.

The sample was CD4+ T cells sorted from blood. The chain is built from TRBV6-2 or TRBV6-3 and TRBJ2-7; 9 bases are shared with TRBD2. This receptor was obtained from a woman between 18 and 29 years old in good health. DNA of the CDR3: TGTGCCAGCACCAATAGCGGGAGCGTCGACGAGCAGTACTTC. Amino acid sequence: CASTNSGSVDEQYF.